What follows are 21 T cell receptor beta chains derived from one specimen sequenced in a study of T cell responses to AZD1222 COVID-19 vaccine. Clones were sequenced by immunoSEQ multiplex PCR, and TCRdb holds only the in-frame ones, with some missing. This sample has 55,000 to 75,000 clones, with 70% to 90% found just once. This sample comprised peripheral blood, obtained on day 0 of AZD1222 vaccination. These receptor sequences come from an adult in good health.

The CDR3 sequence is CASSATGAELGFF. CDR3 in DNA: TGTGCCAGCAGCGCTACCGGGGCCGAGTTGGGGTTCTTC. The chain is built from TRBV11-2 and TRBJ2-1; possibly TRBD1 or TRBD2 for D (5 bases each). The V end was cut by 5 bases, the J end by 15 bases, with 20 bases between. Germline V lookup: CDR1 SGHAT, CDR2 FQNNGV. The CDR3 loop spans 13 amino acids.

The chain recombines TRBV5-1 with TRBJ2-3, with D tentatively TRBD1 (6 bases). CDR1 is SGHRS, CDR2 YFSETQ, per germline. The CDR3 covers 14 residues. V was pared by 4 bases and J by 2 bases, with 11 bases between. CDR3 coding DNA: TGCGCCAGCAGCCCGGACAGCCCCACAGATACGCAGTATTTT. It translates to CASSPDSPTDTQYF.

The rearrangement links TRBV7-9 to TRBJ1-2; D unresolved. Germline-derived CDR1 and CDR2 are SEHNR and FQNEAQ (reference sequence). The CDR3 has 12 residues. V was shortened by 6 bases and J by 5 bases, with 10 bases between the two germline ends. This CDR3 reads CASRSLLYGYTF. The CDR3 DNA reads as TGTGCCAGCAGATCCCTATTATATGGCTACACCTTC.

The chain has TRBV18 and TRBJ2-1, with 7 bases fitting TRBD1. Per the germline V gene, CDR1 is KGHSH and CDR2 is LQKENI. J was trimmed by 10 bases and V by 5 bases; bases with no gene match: 8. The CDR3 extends over 13 amino acids. The CDR3 sequence: CASSSRQGREQFF. Written as DNA, the CDR3 is TGTGCCAGCTCATCCAGACAGGGCCGGGAGCAGTTCTTC.

The V gene is TRBV24-1, the J gene TRBJ2-2; no clear D gene. CDR3 length: 12 residues. CDR1 is KGHDR and CDR2 is SFDVKD in the germline V gene. Trimming stripped 5 bases from V and 6 bases from J, with 6 bases between. As DNA, the CDR3 is TGTGCCACCAGTGGTAATTCCGGGGAGCTGTTTTTT. This encodes CATSGNSGELFF.

This sequence joins TRBV18 and TRBJ1-5, with a possible D match to TRBD1 (5 bases). This CDR3 has 14 amino acids. Germline loops: CDR1 KGHSH, CDR2 LQKENI. Trimming shortened V by 6 bases and J by 6 bases, and 15 bases separated the two germline ends. Written as DNA, the CDR3 is TGTGCCAGCTCCCCCGGGGAGGGGCTTCAGCCCCAGCATTTT. Its translation is CASSPGEGLQPQHF.

CDR3 in DNA: TGTGCCACCCTACTGGGGACTTGGGACACCATATATTTT. This translates into CATLLGTWDTIYF. This chain connects TRBV12-3 or TRBV12-4 to TRBJ1-3; weak D call: TRBD1 (5 bases). Trimming took 10 bases from V and 8 from J, leaving 18 bases between them. The CDR3 contains 13 residues.

The rearrangement uses TRBV6-5 and TRBJ1-2, with TRBD1 as a possible D gene (5 bases). The ends were cut back, 8 bases at V and 1 base at J, with 11 bases in the middle. Germline V gene sequence: CDR1 MNHEY, CDR2 SVGAGI. The CDR3 loop spans 13 amino acids. DNA for the CDR3: TGTGCCAGCTACGGGACTCTTAACTATGGCTACACCTTC. Its protein product is CASYGTLNYGYTF.

This sequence joins TRBV5-6 and TRBJ2-7; possible D gene TRBD1, 5 bases. The CDR3 loop spans 15 amino acids. Looked up from germline, CDR1 is SGHDT and CDR2 is YYEEEE. Trimming took off 1 base at V and 2 bases at J, with 13 bases between the two ends. CDR3 nucleotide sequence: TGTGCCAGCAGCTTGTTTGGGGCCGATACCTACGAGCAGTACTTC. It yields the protein CASSLFGADTYEQYF.

This CDR3 is CASSGSRGSNQPQHF. Written as DNA, the CDR3 is TGTGCCAGCAGTGGGAGCAGGGGAAGCAATCAGCCCCAGCATTTT. The V gene is TRBV2, the J gene TRBJ1-5; weak D call: TRBD1 (6 bases). Germline V gene lookup returns CDR1 SNHLY and CDR2 FYNNEI. V lost 4 bases, J lost 1 base, and 11 bases lay in between. The CDR3 is 15 amino acids.

This CDR3 is CASSIVTTGPGRTQYF. In DNA, the CDR3 is TGTGCCAGTAGTATTGTGACAACAGGGCCGGGTAGGACCCAGTACTTC. This chain links TRBV19 with TRBJ2-5, with D possibly TRBD1 on 6 matching bases. V was pared by 3 bases and J by 7 bases, with 21 bases between. CDR1 and CDR2 from the germline V gene are LNHDA and SQIVND (reference sequence). There are 16 residues in the CDR3.

The rearrangement joins TRBV2 to TRBJ2-5; TRBD1 aligns across 8 bases. J gave up 4 bases and V 4 bases, and 2 bases lay outside the gene matches. The CDR3 sequence is 13 residues long. In germline, CDR1 is SNHLY, CDR2 FYNNEI. The CDR3 is CASSVRGRETQYF. The CDR3 DNA is TGTGCCAGCAGTGTCAGGGGGCGAGAGACCCAGTACTTC. Full variable domain (remainder filled in from reference TRBV2 and TRBJ2-5): EPEVTQTPSHQVTQMGQEVILRCVPISNHLYFYWYRQILGQKVEFLVSFYNNEISEKSEIFDDQFSVERPDGSNFTLKIRSTKLEDSAMYFCASSVRGRETQYFGPGTRLLVL.

The chain has TRBV4-1 and TRBJ1-5; the match to TRBD1 covers 9 bases. J lost 7 bases, V lost 0 bases, and 7 bases had no gene match. The CDR3 length is 16 residues. Germline lookup yields CDR1 MGHRA and CDR2 YSYEKL. CDR3 DNA: TGCGCCAGCAGCCAAGATCGCGGGACAGGGTCACAGCCCCAGCATTTT. Translated, it gives CASSQDRGTGSQPQHF.

The chain recombines TRBV2 with TRBJ1-5, with 8 bases identical to TRBD1. The CDR3 extends over 12 amino acids. Germline V gives CDR1 SNHLY, CDR2 FYNNEI. V lost 9 bases, J lost 7 bases, and 5 bases stayed unmatched. The CDR3, as DNA: TGTGCCAGTGGACAGGGTGGGCAGCCCCAGCATTTT. It translates to CASGQGGQPQHF.

This chain connects TRBV5-1 to TRBJ1-2; D perhaps matches TRBD1 (5 bases). Germline CDR1 is SGHRS and CDR2 is YFSETQ. The CDR3 has 13 amino acids. V lost 2 bases to trimming and J lost 8 bases, with 13 bases between them. CDR3 DNA sequence: TGCGCCAGCAGCTTCCAGGGATGGGAGGGCTACACCTTC. Its translation is CASSFQGWEGYTF.

The chain has TRBV5-4 and TRBJ1-1; the D is unclear. This CDR3 is built from 15 residues. The V end lost 2 bases, the J end lost 4 bases, and 15 bases lay between the germline ends. Germline V gene lookup returns CDR1 SGHNT and CDR2 YYREEE (reference sequence). The CDR3 sequence is CASSLGGTSSTEAFF. DNA of the CDR3: TGTGCCAGCAGCTTAGGAGGAACGAGTTCCACTGAAGCTTTCTTT.

The rearrangement uses TRBV18 and TRBJ2-5; 9 bases are shared with TRBD1. The junction had 16 bases not matched to a gene; V was cut back by 6 bases and J by 5 bases. CDR3 length: 17 residues. Germline V gene data show CDR1 as KGHSH and CDR2 as LQKENI. CDR3 sequence: CASSPKEAGQGPETQYF. CDR3 coding DNA: TGTGCCAGCTCGCCGAAAGAGGCGGGACAGGGACCGGAGACCCAGTACTTC.

The V and J genes are TRBV10-2 and TRBJ1-1, with D unclear. This CDR3 spans 13 amino acids. The V end was cut by 7 bases, the J end by 3 bases, with 12 bases between. Germline V lookup: CDR1 WSHSY, CDR2 SAAADI. The CDR3 coding sequence is TGCGCCAGCATAATGCGGGCCGACACTGAAGCTTTCTTT. It specifies CASIMRADTEAFF.

This chain links TRBV2 with TRBJ1-3; TRBD1 matches 9 bases. With V trimmed by 4 bases and J by 2 bases, 3 bases remained unmatched. The CDR3 contains 15 residues. Per germline, CDR1 SNHLY and CDR2 FYNNEI. The CDR3 here is CASSAQGAPGNTIYF. The CDR3 DNA is TGTGCCAGCAGTGCACAGGGGGCACCTGGAAACACCATATATTTT.

This chain connects TRBV15 to TRBJ1-6, with a possible D match to TRBD1 (5 bases). Trimming stripped 6 bases from V and 14 bases from J, with 14 bases between. The CDR3 length is 12 residues. Germline V gene lookup returns CDR1 LNHNV and CDR2 YYDKDF (reference sequence). In nucleotides, the CDR3 is TGTGCCACCAGTACAACCAGGGAAACCCTCCACTTT. It translates to CATSTTRETLHF.

The CDR3 coding sequence is TGTGCCAGCAGCTTGCCGGAATACAATGAGCAGTTCTTC. It specifies CASSLPEYNEQFF. The V call is TRBV5-4, the J call TRBJ2-1; unclear D gene. V was clipped by 1 base and J by 4 bases, with 6 bases between them. CDR3 size: 13 residues. Germline V lookup: CDR1 SGHNT, CDR2 YYREEE (reference sequence).